Sequencing of this T cell receptor (beta chain) was carried out in a study of cytomegalovirus exposure and HLA in healthy donors. Study-level results: An ancestry cluster, one associated with Asian ancestry, reportedly showed fewer N-insertions than the approximately 720-donor mean in a later analysis.

Germline V lookup: CDR1 SGHRS, CDR2 YFSETQ. The CDR3 extends over 15 amino acids. The V end was cut by 6 bases, the J end by 4 bases, with 19 bases between. PCR used 60 Vbeta primers and 13 Jbeta primers. Here immunoSEQ multiplex PCR was the method, and the copy in TCRdb shows in-frame clones only, minus some. The data hold 65,000 or so clones, with around 73% observed a single time. This clone was observed a handful of times. The antigen is unknown. The sequence was collected from a girl aged 10 to 17 in good health and CMV-seropositive. Sequenced material: PBMCs. This sequence joins TRBV5-1 and TRBJ1-2; perhaps TRBD1 as D (5 bases). CDR3 sequence: CASTTDLERGYGYTF. The CDR3 DNA is TGCGCCAGCACGACAGATCTTGAAAGGGGCTATGGCTACACCTTC.